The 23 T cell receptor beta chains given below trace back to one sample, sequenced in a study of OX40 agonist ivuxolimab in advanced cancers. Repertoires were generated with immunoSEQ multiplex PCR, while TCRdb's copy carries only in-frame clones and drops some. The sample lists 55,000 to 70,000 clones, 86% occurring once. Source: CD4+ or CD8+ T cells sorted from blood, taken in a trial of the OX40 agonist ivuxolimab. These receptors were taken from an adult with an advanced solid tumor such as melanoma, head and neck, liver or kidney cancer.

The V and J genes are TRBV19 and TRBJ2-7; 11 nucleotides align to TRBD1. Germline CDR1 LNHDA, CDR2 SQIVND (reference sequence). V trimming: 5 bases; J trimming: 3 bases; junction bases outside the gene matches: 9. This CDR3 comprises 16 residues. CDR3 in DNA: TGTGCCAGTAGTCCGCCGGACGGGACAGGGGGCTACGAGCAGTACTTC. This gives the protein CASSPPDGTGGYEQYF. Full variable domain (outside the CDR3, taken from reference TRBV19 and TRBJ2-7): DGGITQSPKYLFRKEGQNVTLSCEQNLNHDAMYWYRQDPGQGLRLIYYSQIVNDFQKGDIAEGYSVSREKKESFPLTVTSAQKNPTAFYLCASSPPDGTGGYEQYFGPGTRLTVT.

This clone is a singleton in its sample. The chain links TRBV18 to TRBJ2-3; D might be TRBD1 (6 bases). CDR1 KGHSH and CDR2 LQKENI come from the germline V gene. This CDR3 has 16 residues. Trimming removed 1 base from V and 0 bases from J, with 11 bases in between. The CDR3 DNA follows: TGTGCCAGCTCACCACTAACAGGGCCTAGCACAGATACGCAGTATTTT. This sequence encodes CASSPLTGPSTDTQYF.

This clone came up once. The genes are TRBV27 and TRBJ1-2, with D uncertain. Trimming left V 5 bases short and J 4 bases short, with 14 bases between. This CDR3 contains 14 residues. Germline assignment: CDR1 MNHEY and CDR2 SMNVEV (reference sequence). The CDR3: CASSISPQVYGYTF. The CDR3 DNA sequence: TGTGCCAGCAGTATCTCCCCTCAGGTCTATGGCTACACCTTC.

The CDR3 spells CASTISGANVLTF. DNA of the CDR3: TGTGCCAGTACCATCTCTGGGGCCAACGTCCTGACTTTC. This chain uses TRBV19 with TRBJ2-6; D ambiguous. V gave up 7 bases and J gave up 0 bases, with 4 bases separating them. The CDR3 consists of 13 residues. The germline gives CDR1 LNHDA, CDR2 SQIVND (reference sequence). Combining the CDR3 with reference TRBV19 and TRBJ2-6 gives the whole variable domain DGGITQSPKYLFRKEGQNVTLSCEQNLNHDAMYWYRQDPGQGLRLIYYSQIVNDFQKGDIAEGYSVSREKKESFPLTVTSAQKNPTAFYLCASTISGANVLTFGAGSRLTVL.

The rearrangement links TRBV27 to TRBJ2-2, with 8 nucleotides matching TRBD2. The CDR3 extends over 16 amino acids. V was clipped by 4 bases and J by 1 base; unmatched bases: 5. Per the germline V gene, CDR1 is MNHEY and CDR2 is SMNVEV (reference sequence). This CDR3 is CASSSRGGVNTGELFF. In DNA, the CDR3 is TGTGCCAGCAGTTCTCGGGGGGGAGTGAACACCGGGGAGCTGTTTTTT.

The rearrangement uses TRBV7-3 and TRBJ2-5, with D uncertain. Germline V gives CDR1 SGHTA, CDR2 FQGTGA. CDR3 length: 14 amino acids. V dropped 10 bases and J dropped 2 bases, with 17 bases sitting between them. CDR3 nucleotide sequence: TGTGCCACCCCCTTACCCCGTCCGCAAGAGACCCAGTACTTC. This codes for CATPLPRPQETQYF.

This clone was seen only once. CDR3 sequence reads: CASSLREDAEQYF. The CDR3 DNA sequence: TGCGCCAGCAGCTTAAGGGAGGATGCTGAGCAGTACTTC. The chain combines TRBV5-1 with TRBJ2-7, with a possible D match to TRBD2 (6 bases). The V and J ends lost 2 bases and 7 bases respectively, with 13 bases between them. Germline loops: CDR1 SGHRS, CDR2 YFSETQ. The CDR3 length is 13 residues.

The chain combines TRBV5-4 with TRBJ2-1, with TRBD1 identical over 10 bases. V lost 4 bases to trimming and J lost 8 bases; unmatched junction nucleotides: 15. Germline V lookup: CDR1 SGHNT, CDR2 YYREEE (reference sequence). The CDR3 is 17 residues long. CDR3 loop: CASSPGNPGQGIHEQFF. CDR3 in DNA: TGTGCCAGCAGCCCTGGAAATCCGGGACAGGGGATCCATGAGCAGTTCTTC.

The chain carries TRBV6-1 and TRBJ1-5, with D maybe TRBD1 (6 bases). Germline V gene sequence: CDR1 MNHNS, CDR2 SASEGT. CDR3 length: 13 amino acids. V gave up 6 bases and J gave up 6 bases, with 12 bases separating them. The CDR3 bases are TGTGCCAGCAGCCAAGGGGGGACTCAGCCCCAGCATTTT. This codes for CASSQGGTQPQHF.

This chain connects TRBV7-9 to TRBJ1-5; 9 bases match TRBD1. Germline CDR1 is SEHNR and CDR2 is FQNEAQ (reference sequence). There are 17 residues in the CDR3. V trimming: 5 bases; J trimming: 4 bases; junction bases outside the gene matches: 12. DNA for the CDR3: TGTGCCAGCAGCACCGGACAGGGGATAGGGGAGAATCAGCCCCAGCATTTT. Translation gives CASSTGQGIGENQPQHF.

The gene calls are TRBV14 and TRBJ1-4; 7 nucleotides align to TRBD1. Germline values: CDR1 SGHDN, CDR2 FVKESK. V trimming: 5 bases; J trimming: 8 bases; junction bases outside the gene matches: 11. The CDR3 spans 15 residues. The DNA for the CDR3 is TGTGCCAGCAGCTCATACAGGGGAGAAAGCGAAAAACTGTTTTTT. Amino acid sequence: CASSSYRGESEKLFF.

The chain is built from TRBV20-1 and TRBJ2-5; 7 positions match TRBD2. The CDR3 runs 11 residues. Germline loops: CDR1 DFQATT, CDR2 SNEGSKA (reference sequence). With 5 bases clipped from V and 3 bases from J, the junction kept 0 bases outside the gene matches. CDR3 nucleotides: TGCAGTGCTCGGGGGGAAGAGACCCAGTACTTC. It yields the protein CSARGEETQYF.

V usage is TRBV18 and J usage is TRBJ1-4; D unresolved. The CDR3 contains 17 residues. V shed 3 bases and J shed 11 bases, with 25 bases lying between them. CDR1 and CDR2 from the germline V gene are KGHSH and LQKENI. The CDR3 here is CASSPNGPKLSPGKLFF. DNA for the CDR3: TGTGCCAGCTCACCGAACGGACCCAAACTAAGCCCGGGCAAACTGTTTTTT.

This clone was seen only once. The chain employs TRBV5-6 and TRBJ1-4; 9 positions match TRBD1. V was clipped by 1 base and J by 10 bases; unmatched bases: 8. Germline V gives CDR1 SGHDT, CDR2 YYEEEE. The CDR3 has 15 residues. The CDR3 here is CASSLITGGSGKLFF. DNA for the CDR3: TGTGCCAGCAGCTTGATTACAGGGGGCAGTGGAAAACTGTTTTTT.

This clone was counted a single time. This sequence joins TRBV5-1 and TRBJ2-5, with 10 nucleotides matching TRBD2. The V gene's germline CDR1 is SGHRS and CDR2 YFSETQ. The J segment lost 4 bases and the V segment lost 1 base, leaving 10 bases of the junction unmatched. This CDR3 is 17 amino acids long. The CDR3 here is CASSLWASGGGGETQYF. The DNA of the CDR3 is TGCGCCAGCAGCTTGTGGGCTAGCGGGGGAGGTGGAGAGACCCAGTACTTC.

CDR3 DNA: TGTGCCAGCAGAACAAGCCCCGGGGAGCTGTTTTTT. It translates to CASRTSPGELFF. The V and J genes are TRBV6-5 and TRBJ2-2, with D unclear. This CDR3 region has 12 residues. Trimming stripped 6 bases from V and 6 bases from J, with 8 bases between. CDR1 is MNHEY and CDR2 is SVGAGI in the germline V gene.

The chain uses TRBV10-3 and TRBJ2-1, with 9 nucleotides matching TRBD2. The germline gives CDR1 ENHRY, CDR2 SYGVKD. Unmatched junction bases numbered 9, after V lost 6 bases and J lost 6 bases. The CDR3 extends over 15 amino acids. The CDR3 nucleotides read TGTGCCATCAGCCAGGCCGGGACTAGCTCCAATGAGCAGTTCTTC. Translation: CAISQAGTSSNEQFF.

The CDR3: CASSSWTGANTEAFF. CDR3 DNA: TGTGCCAGCAGCTCCTGGACAGGGGCGAACACTGAAGCTTTCTTT. The chain is built from TRBV11-2 and TRBJ1-1; 9 nucleotides match TRBD1. This CDR3 contains 15 residues. CDR1 is SGHAT and CDR2 is FQNNGV in the germline V gene. V dropped 4 bases and J dropped 1; count of bases not matched to a gene: 4.

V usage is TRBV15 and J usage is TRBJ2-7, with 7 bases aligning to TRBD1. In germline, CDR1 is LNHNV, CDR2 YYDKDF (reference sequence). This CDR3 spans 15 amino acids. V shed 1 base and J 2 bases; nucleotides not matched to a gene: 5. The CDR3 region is CATSRARDRAYEQYF. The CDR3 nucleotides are TGTGCCACCAGCAGAGCCCGCGACAGGGCCTACGAGCAGTACTTC.

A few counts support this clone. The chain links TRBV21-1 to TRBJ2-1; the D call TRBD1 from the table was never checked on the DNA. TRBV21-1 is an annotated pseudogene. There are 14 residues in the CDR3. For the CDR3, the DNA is TGTGCCAGCATCGGACAGGAATGTTACAATGAGCAGTTCTTC. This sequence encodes CASIGQECYNEQFF.

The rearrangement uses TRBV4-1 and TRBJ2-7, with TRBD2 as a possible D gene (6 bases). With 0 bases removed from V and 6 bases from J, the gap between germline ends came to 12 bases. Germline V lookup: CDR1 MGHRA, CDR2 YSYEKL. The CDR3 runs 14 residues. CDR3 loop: CASSQDRRALEQYF. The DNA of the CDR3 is TGCGCCAGCAGCCAAGATAGGAGGGCCCTCGAGCAGTACTTC.

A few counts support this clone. CDR3 nucleotides: TGTGCCTGGAGTGTAGGTTCTAGGGGGAACACTGAAGCTTTCTTT. This sequence encodes CAWSVGSRGNTEAFF. The chain carries TRBV30 and TRBJ1-1, with a tentative D call TRBD1 (5 bases). This CDR3 is 15 amino acids long. Germline loops: CDR1 GTSNPN, CDR2 SVGIG (reference sequence). V shed 0 bases and J shed 1 base, with 12 bases lying between them. Full variable domain (remainder filled in from reference TRBV30 and TRBJ1-1): SQTIHQWPATLVQPVGSPLSLECTVEGTSNPNLYWYRQAAGRGLQLLFYSVGIGQISSEVPQNLSASRPQDRQFILSSKKLLLSDSGFYLCAWSVGSRGNTEAFFGQGTRLTVV.

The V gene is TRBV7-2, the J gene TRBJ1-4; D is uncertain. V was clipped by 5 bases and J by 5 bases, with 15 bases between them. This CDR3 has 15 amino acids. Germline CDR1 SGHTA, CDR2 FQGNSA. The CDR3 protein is CASSLQRALNEKLFF. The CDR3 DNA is TGTGCCAGCAGCCTCCAACGGGCCTTGAATGAAAAACTGTTTTTT.